The 2 T cell receptor beta chains in this list originate from one sample, sequenced in a study of CD8+ T cells in alopecia areata. Reverse transcribed after extraction, RNA yielded cDNA as the sequencing template. Some clones are missing from TCRdb's copy, which holds only in-frame ones; the method was immunoSEQ multiplex PCR. The data hold approximately 89,000 clones, with 40% to 55% observed a single time. Sequencing input: CD4+ T cells sorted from blood. The receptors stem from a human donor with alopecia areata.

This sequence joins TRBV7-8 and TRBJ2-7, with a tentative D call TRBD2 (6 bases). The V and J ends lost 5 bases and 2 bases respectively, with 13 bases between them. In germline, CDR1 is SGHVS, CDR2 FQNEAQ. The CDR3 is 14 residues long. The CDR3 sequence is CASSMGLLTYEQYF. In DNA form, the CDR3 reads TGTGCCAGCAGCATGGGACTCCTAACCTACGAGCAGTACTTC.

This rearrangement joins TRBV4-3 to TRBJ2-1, with 9 nucleotides matching TRBD2. The CDR3 sequence is 16 residues long. Trimming at V came to 0 bases and at J to 9 bases, leaving 9 bases not matched to a gene. The V gene's germline CDR1 is LGHNA and CDR2 YSLEER. The CDR3 sequence is CASSQEVAGVTLEQFF. CDR3 coding DNA: TGCGCCAGCAGCCAAGAAGTAGCGGGAGTTACCCTTGAGCAGTTCTTC.